Listed here are 27 T cell receptor beta chains from one sample, sequenced in a study of CD8+ T cells in alopecia areata. Following RNA extraction, reverse transcription yielded cDNA that acted as the sequencing template. Sequenced by immunoSEQ multiplex PCR; TCRdb stores in-frame clones only, minus some. The repertoire includes 150,000 or so clones, around 47% of them detected once, and roughly 6.8% sits in the top ten. Sequencing was carried out using CD4+ T cells sorted from blood. These receptors were obtained from a human donor with alopecia areata.

Only a few counts were recorded for this clone. CDR3 sequence reads: CACDRDSQGYTF. The CDR3 bases are TGTGCCTGTGACCGGGACAGTCAAGGCTACACCTTC. The chain carries TRBV30 and TRBJ1-2; 7 bases are a match to TRBD1. V lost 6 bases and J lost 8; bases outside the gene matches: 9. This CDR3 has 12 residues. Germline CDR1 reads GTSNPN; CDR2 reads SVGIG (reference sequence).

This chain links TRBV7-9 with TRBJ2-5, with D possibly being TRBD2 (5 bases). From germline, CDR1 is SEHNR and CDR2 FQNEAQ (reference sequence). V was trimmed by 0 bases and J by 4 bases, leaving 9 bases between them. The CDR3 has 14 residues. The CDR3 region is CASSLAGALETQYF. CDR3 DNA sequence: TGTGCCAGCAGCTTAGCGGGAGCGTTAGAGACCCAGTACTTC. Variable domain in full (rest from reference TRBV7-9 and TRBJ2-5): DTGVSQNPRHKITKRGQNVTFRCDPISEHNRLYWYRQTLGQGPEFLTYFQNEAQLEKSRLLSDRFSAERPKGSFSTLEIQRTEQGDSAMYLCASSLAGALETQYFGPGTRLLVL.

V and J are TRBV28 and TRBJ2-7; D uncertain. V was clipped by 6 bases and J by 2 bases, with 11 bases between them. CDR1 and CDR2 from the germline V gene are MDHEN and SYDVKM. The CDR3 runs 13 residues. CDR3 sequence: CASSTDGAYEQYF. CDR3 bases: TGTGCCAGCAGCACGGACGGAGCCTACGAGCAGTACTTC. Full variable domain (remainder filled in from reference TRBV28 and TRBJ2-7): DVKVTQSSRYLVKRTGEKVFLECVQDMDHENMFWYRQDPGLGLRLIYFSYDVKMKEKGDIPEGYSVSREKKERFSLILESASTNQTSMYLCASSTDGAYEQYFGPGTRLTVT.

V gene TRBV6-5 combines with J gene TRBJ1-1; D is possibly TRBD1 (5 bases). The V end was cut by 1 base, the J end by 5 bases, with 8 bases between. The CDR3 has 13 amino acids. CDR1 is MNHEY, CDR2 SVGAGI, per germline. The DNA for the CDR3 is TGTGCCAGCAGTTACTTGACAGTGACTGAAGCTTTCTTT. It yields the protein CASSYLTVTEAFF.

The chain is built from TRBV7-9 and TRBJ2-5; D ambiguous. Germline CDR1 and CDR2: SEHNR and FQNEAQ (reference sequence). The CDR3 totals 13 residues. V was cut by 1 base and J by 7 bases, with 10 bases left in between. CDR3 loop: CASSLEPVGTQYF. CDR3 in DNA: TGTGCCAGCAGCTTAGAACCGGTCGGGACCCAGTACTTC.

This sequence joins TRBV30 and TRBJ2-3; a possible D gene is TRBD1 (5 bases). This CDR3 has 13 residues. Germline V gene data show CDR1 as GTSNPN and CDR2 as SVGIG (reference sequence). The V and J ends lost 2 bases and 7 bases respectively, with 13 bases between them. DNA for the CDR3: TGTGCCTGGAGTTTTAAGGGGCCTAATACGCAGTATTTT. Amino acids: CAWSFKGPNTQYF. Based on the CDR3 plus reference TRBV30 and TRBJ2-3, the full variable domain is SQTIHQWPATLVQPVGSPLSLECTVEGTSNPNLYWYRQAAGRGLQLLFYSVGIGQISSEVPQNLSASRPQDRQFILSSKKLLLSDSGFYLCAWSFKGPNTQYFGPGTRLTVL.

This clone turned up a few times. The V call is TRBV28, the J call TRBJ2-7, with TRBD2 identical over 12 bases. J was trimmed by 5 bases and V by 6 bases; bases with no gene match: 5. Per germline, CDR1 MDHEN and CDR2 SYDVKM. The CDR3 loop spans 14 amino acids. CDR3 nucleotide sequence: TGTGCCAGCAGGCTAGCGGGAGGGCGCGACGAGCAGTACTTC. Residues: CASRLAGGRDEQYF.

The rearrangement joins TRBV2 to TRBJ2-5, with TRBD2 matching 10 bases. V shed 4 bases and J 2 bases; nucleotides not matched to a gene: 7. The CDR3 loop spans 16 amino acids. Germline CDR1 SNHLY, CDR2 FYNNEI. The CDR3 DNA is TGTGCCAGCAGTGGAGCGGGAGGGCGGAGTCAAGAGACCCAGTACTTC. The encoded protein is CASSGAGGRSQETQYF.

The CDR3 loop is CSAGEAEAFF. CDR3 bases: TGCAGCGCAGGGGAGGCTGAAGCTTTCTTT. V usage is TRBV29-1 and J usage is TRBJ1-1; weak D call: TRBD1 (6 bases). V was clipped by 7 bases and J by 6 bases, with 9 bases between them. Germline CDR1 SQVTM, CDR2 ANQGSEA. The CDR3 contains 10 residues.

J is TRBJ2-7 and V is TRBV7-2; D unresolved. The CDR3 extends over 14 amino acids. Germline V CDR1 and CDR2: SGHTA, FQGNSA. Trimming took off 0 bases at V and 4 bases at J, with 10 bases between the two ends. The CDR3 DNA reads as TGTGCCAGCAGCTTAGCTAGCCCCCTGTACGAGCAGTACTTC. Amino acids: CASSLASPLYEQYF.

This clone was found a few times. The V call is TRBV25-1, the J call TRBJ1-1, with no clear D. CDR1 is MGHDK, CDR2 SYGVNS, per germline. The CDR3 spans 11 residues. V lost 1 base to trimming and J lost 4 bases, with 1 base between them. The CDR3 region is CASSEFTEAFF. The DNA for the CDR3 is TGTGCCAGCAGTGAATTCACTGAAGCTTTCTTT.

This clone was recorded a few times. The J gene is TRBJ2-3, the V gene TRBV9; D ambiguous. This CDR3 is built from 15 residues. Trimming removed 0 bases from V and 5 bases from J, with 13 bases in between. Germline lookup yields CDR1 SGDLS and CDR2 YYNGEE. For the CDR3, the DNA is TGTGCCAGCAGCGTAGCGTTGGCAGTGCTAGATACGCAGTATTTT. Translating gives CASSVALAVLDTQYF. The full variable domain, rest sourced from reference TRBV9 and TRBJ2-3, is DSGVTQTPKHLITATGQRVTLRCSPRSGDLSVYWYQQSLDQGLQFLIQYYNGEERAKGNILERFSAQQFPDLHSELNLSSLELGDSALYFCASSVALAVLDTQYFGPGTRLTVL.

The CDR3 DNA follows: TGTGCCAGCAGCACGGGACAGGGTGTCAGCACTGAAGCTTTCTTT. Protein sequence: CASSTGQGVSTEAFF. The genes are TRBV11-3 and TRBJ1-1; 9 bases are a match to TRBD1. Germline CDR1 and CDR2: SGHNT and YENEEA. The CDR3 length is 15 residues. V was pared by 5 bases and J by 4 bases, with 8 bases of the junction left unmatched.

V and J are TRBV15 and TRBJ2-7, with 10 bases that match TRBD1. The CDR3 is 18 residues long. J lost 1 base, V lost 0 bases, and 9 bases had no gene match. In germline, CDR1 is LNHNV, CDR2 YYDKDF (reference sequence). CDR3 DNA: TGTGCCACCAGCAGAGATTTGACAGGGGGCGAATTATCCTACGAGCAGTACTTC. Its protein is CATSRDLTGGELSYEQYF.

This clone was recorded a few times. The chain employs TRBV29-1 and TRBJ2-7, with D possibly TRBD1 on 6 matching bases. The CDR3 extends over 12 amino acids. V lost 4 bases to trimming and J lost 5 bases, with 12 bases between them. The germline CDR1 and CDR2 sequences are SQVTM and ANQGSEA. The CDR3 reads CSVGQARDEQYF. CDR3 in DNA: TGCAGCGTTGGACAGGCCCGGGACGAGCAGTACTTC.

A few counts support this clone. The chain has TRBV29-1 and TRBJ1-2, with no clear D. This CDR3 comprises 11 residues. Per germline, CDR1 SQVTM and CDR2 ANQGSEA. Trimming left V 4 bases short and J 4 bases short, with 7 bases between. CDR3 in amino acids: CSVGLRYGYTF. The CDR3 nucleotides read TGCAGCGTTGGGTTACGCTATGGCTACACCTTC.

V is TRBV29-1 and J is TRBJ2-7; D remains unclear. V lost 6 bases and J lost 2, with 8 bases in between. The germline CDR1 and CDR2 sequences are SQVTM and ANQGSEA. The CDR3 loop spans 11 amino acids. The CDR3 DNA reads TGCAGCGTGTCGGAACCCTACGAGCAGTACTTC. It specifies CSVSEPYEQYF.

The CDR3 nucleotides read TGTGCCAGCAGTGACACCTTGGTGGGGTCAGGGGCCAACGTCCTGACTTTC. This codes for CASSDTLVGSGANVLTF. This rearrangement joins TRBV25-1 to TRBJ2-6, with unresolved D. This CDR3 is 17 amino acids long. The germline V gene has CDR1 MGHDK and CDR2 SYGVNS. Trimming removed 3 bases from V and 4 bases from J, with 16 bases in between.

The genes are TRBV25-1 and TRBJ1-1; tentative D call: TRBD1 (6 bases). The CDR3 is 14 amino acids. The germline V gene encodes CDR1 MGHDK and CDR2 SYGVNS. The V end lost 1 base, the J end lost 1 base, and 7 bases lay between the germline ends. CDR3 DNA: TGTGCCAGCAGTGAATGGGGACAGAACACTGAAGCTTTCTTT. It codes for CASSEWGQNTEAFF. Full variable domain (rest looked up from reference TRBV25-1 and TRBJ1-1): EADIYQTPRYLVIGTGKKITLECSQTMGHDKMYWYQQDPGMELHLIHYSYGVNSTEKGDLSSESTVSRIRTEHFPLTLESARPSHTSQYLCASSEWGQNTEAFFGQGTRLTVV.

The V and J genes are TRBV29-1 and TRBJ1-1; possibly TRBD1 for D (6 bases). From germline, CDR1 is SQVTM and CDR2 ANQGSEA. Trimming left V 4 bases short and J 2 bases short, with 11 bases between. This CDR3 spans 13 amino acids. The CDR3 reads CSVARQANTEAFF. CDR3 DNA sequence: TGCAGCGTTGCTAGACAGGCCAACACTGAAGCTTTCTTT.

The J gene is TRBJ1-2, the V gene TRBV29-1; D unclear. CDR1 and CDR2 from the germline V gene are SQVTM and ANQGSEA. V shed 7 bases and J shed 7 bases, with 16 bases lying between them. There are 12 residues in the CDR3. This CDR3 reads CSAGPEPRGYTF. The CDR3 nucleotides are TGCAGCGCCGGACCCGAGCCCCGTGGCTACACCTTC.

The chain carries TRBV5-1 and TRBJ2-1; perhaps TRBD2 as D (6 bases). The CDR3 runs 17 residues. V was shortened by 7 bases and J by 0 bases, with 20 bases between the two germline ends. The germline V gene encodes CDR1 SGHRS and CDR2 YFSETQ. CDR3: CASALMEGRSSYNEQFF. CDR3 DNA sequence: TGCGCCAGCGCCCTGATGGAGGGGCGGAGCTCCTACAATGAGCAGTTCTTC. Full variable domain (outside the CDR3, taken from reference TRBV5-1 and TRBJ2-1): KAGVTQTPRYLIKTRGQQVTLSCSPISGHRSVSWYQQTPGQGLQFLFEYFSETQRNKGNFPGRFSGRQFSNSRSEMNVSTLELGDSALYLCASALMEGRSSYNEQFFGPGTRLTVL.

Only a few counts were recorded for this clone. The chain is built from TRBV5-4 and TRBJ2-1; 8 bases agree with TRBD1. The CDR3 loop spans 15 amino acids. Germline CDR1 and CDR2: SGHNT and YYREEE (reference sequence). The V and J ends lost 3 bases and 6 bases, in that order; junction bases with no gene match: 8. This CDR3 is CASSSRDRFSNEQFF. CDR3 in DNA: TGTGCCAGCAGCTCCCGGGACAGGTTCTCCAATGAGCAGTTCTTC. The whole variable domain, filled in from reference TRBV5-4 and TRBJ2-1, reads ETGVTQSPTHLIKTRGQQVTLRCSSQSGHNTVSWYQQALGQGPQFIFQYYREEENGRGNFPPRFSGLQFPNYSSELNVNALELDDSALYLCASSSRDRFSNEQFFGPGTRLTVL.

This clone appeared once. The chain links TRBV9 to TRBJ2-1; 7 bases match TRBD2. From germline, CDR1 is SGDLS and CDR2 YYNGEE. Germline trimming cut 0 bases from V and 0 bases from J; bases unmatched to any gene: 9. The length of the CDR3 is 18 residues. CDR3 in DNA: TGTGCCAGCAGCGTAGCAGGTAGCGGGCCAAGCTCCTACAATGAGCAGTTCTTC. Translated, it gives CASSVAGSGPSSYNEQFF.

This chain uses TRBV5-1 with TRBJ2-3; possible D gene TRBD1, 7 bases. Trimming cost V 4 bases and J 0 bases, with 15 bases left between them. The V gene's germline CDR1 is SGHRS and CDR2 YFSETQ. The CDR3 contains 16 residues. CDR3 coding DNA: TGCGCCAGCAGCGTGGAGGGGGCGGTGAGCACAGATACGCAGTATTTT. This codes for CASSVEGAVSTDTQYF.

In this sample, this clone is medium-sized. This chain connects TRBV19 to TRBJ2-7; D gene uncertain. The V end lost 4 bases, the J end lost 2 bases, and 12 bases lay between the germline ends. Germline CDR1 is LNHDA and CDR2 is SQIVND (reference sequence). This CDR3 is 14 amino acids long. CDR3 region: CASSSRLNTYEQYF. The CDR3 region has the DNA TGTGCCAGTAGTAGCCGTCTGAATACCTACGAGCAGTACTTC.

J is TRBJ2-7 and V is TRBV5-1; D gene ambiguous. Deletions cut 0 bases from V and 4 bases from J, with 11 bases between. Germline-derived CDR1 and CDR2 are SGHRS and YFSETQ. CDR3 length equals 14 residues. CDR3 region: CASSLVPFGYEQYF. The CDR3 nucleotides are TGCGCCAGCAGCTTGGTCCCATTTGGGTACGAGCAGTACTTC. Together with reference TRBV5-1 and TRBJ2-7, the CDR3 gives the full variable domain: KAGVTQTPRYLIKTRGQQVTLSCSPISGHRSVSWYQQTPGQGLQFLFEYFSETQRNKGNFPGRFSGRQFSNSRSEMNVSTLELGDSALYLCASSLVPFGYEQYFGPGTRLTVT.